The next 11 T cell receptor beta chains were all read from a single sample in a study of cytomegalovirus exposure and HLA in healthy donors. It was with 60 Vbeta and 13 Jbeta primers that the PCR ran. Assay used: immunoSEQ multiplex PCR; TCRdb lists only in-frame clones, some missing. The sample consists of 57,000 or so clones, more than 60% of them appearing once. Sequenced: PBMCs. The origin of the receptors is a man in his forties or fifties in good health and CMV-seropositive.

The rearrangement links TRBV18 to TRBJ1-1; D may be TRBD1 (6 bases). Germline values: CDR1 KGHSH, CDR2 LQKENI. The CDR3 consists of 16 residues. Trimming removed 3 bases from V and 5 bases from J, with 19 bases in between. CDR3: CASSPLKVGAGTEAFF. The CDR3 nucleotides read TGTGCCAGCTCACCCCTAAAGGTGGGGGCTGGGACTGAAGCTTTCTTT.

This clone was observed a few times. The chain links TRBV5-5 to TRBJ2-1; D might be TRBD1 (6 bases). Per the germline V gene, CDR1 is SGHKS and CDR2 is YYEKEE (reference sequence). The V and J ends lost 0 bases and 9 bases respectively, with 16 bases between them. This CDR3 comprises 15 residues. In nucleotides, the CDR3 is TGTGCCAGCAGCTTGGTTACAGCAGGGGTGGGTGAGCAGTTCTTC. Its translation is CASSLVTAGVGEQFF.

J is TRBJ2-3 and V is TRBV11-3, with a tentative D call TRBD1 (7 bases). Germline CDR1 reads SGHNT; CDR2 reads YENEEA. There are 19 residues in the CDR3. V gave up 4 bases and J gave up 6 bases, with 29 bases separating them. CDR3 amino acids: CASSSSGGIGTAVRDTQYF. The CDR3 DNA reads as TGTGCCAGCAGCTCCTCAGGGGGGATCGGGACAGCCGTCCGGGATACGCAGTATTTT.

This chain joins TRBV11-2 and TRBJ2-1; TRBD1 agrees at 7 bases. Per the germline V gene, CDR1 is SGHAT and CDR2 is FQNNGV. CDR3 length equals 14 residues. V was pared by 5 bases and J by 7 bases, with 8 bases of the junction left unmatched. The CDR3 reads CASSRDTGVNEQFF. The CDR3 nucleotides are TGTGCCAGCAGCCGTGATACAGGGGTTAATGAGCAGTTCTTC.

The chain carries TRBV5-6 and TRBJ1-1; TRBD1 is a possible D gene (5 bases). Trimming stripped 1 base from V and 1 base from J, with 23 bases between. Germline V gene sequence: CDR1 SGHDT, CDR2 YYEEEE. This CDR3 is built from 19 residues. The CDR3 sequence is CASSLSRVGGWGKNTEAFF. CDR3 in DNA: TGTGCCAGCAGCTTGAGTCGAGTTGGAGGGTGGGGCAAGAACACTGAAGCTTTCTTT. The full variable domain, in which reference TRBV5-6 and TRBJ1-1 provide the parts outside the CDR3, is DAGVTQSPTHLIKTRGQQVTLRCSPKSGHDTVSWYQQALGQGPQFIFQYYEEEERQRGNFPDRFSGHQFPNYSSELNVNALLLGDSALYLCASSLSRVGGWGKNTEAFFGQGTRLTVV.

The V call is TRBV27, the J call TRBJ1-5; no reliable D call. V lost 4 bases and J lost 0, with 13 bases in between. The CDR3 is 16 residues long. The germline V gene encodes CDR1 MNHEY and CDR2 SMNVEV (reference sequence). The CDR3 spells CASSSTSGSSNQPQHF. CDR3 DNA: TGTGCCAGCAGTTCGACGTCCGGGAGTAGCAATCAGCCCCAGCATTTT.

The chain uses TRBV19 and TRBJ1-6; 7 nucleotides line up with TRBD1. This CDR3 comprises 16 residues. V dropped 5 bases and J dropped 4; count of bases not matched to a gene: 8. Germline values: CDR1 LNHDA, CDR2 SQIVND (reference sequence). The CDR3 reads CASSEPGGTYNSPLHF. The CDR3 DNA is TGTGCCAGTAGTGAACCAGGGGGGACTTATAATTCACCCCTCCACTTT.

The chain is built from TRBV28 and TRBJ1-1; D is ambiguous. V was trimmed by 6 bases and J by 7 bases, leaving 12 bases between them. The germline gives CDR1 MDHEN, CDR2 SYDVKM. This CDR3 is 12 amino acids long. CDR3 sequence: CASSPAVIEAFF. CDR3 coding DNA: TGTGCCAGCAGCCCTGCGGTCATTGAAGCTTTCTTT.

This clone was counted once. J is TRBJ2-1 and V is TRBV9; 10 bases fit TRBD2. V gave up 4 bases and J gave up 4 bases; unmatched junction bases: 5. The CDR3 is made up of 15 amino acids. Germline CDR1 and CDR2: SGDLS and YYNGEE. The CDR3 loop reads CASSPSGSVYNEQFF. CDR3 bases: TGTGCCAGCAGCCCTAGCGGGAGTGTATACAATGAGCAGTTCTTC.

The rearrangement joins TRBV6-1 to TRBJ2-5; 9 bases fit TRBD2. Germline V gene data show CDR1 as MNHNS and CDR2 as SASEGT. This CDR3 comprises 16 residues. V lost 4 bases, J lost 0 bases, and 6 bases stayed unmatched. CDR3 protein: CASSAIAGVYQETQYF. The CDR3 DNA is TGTGCCAGCAGTGCCATAGCGGGGGTCTACCAAGAGACCCAGTACTTC.

In this sample, this clone turned up a few times. The rearrangement links TRBV30 to TRBJ1-2; 10 bases match TRBD1. CDR3 size: 13 residues. Germline CDR1 and CDR2: GTSNPN and SVGIG (reference sequence). V shed 1 base, J shed 7 bases, and the junction held 3 bases outside the gene matches. CDR3 loop: CAWSETGGIGYTF. DNA of the CDR3: TGTGCCTGGAGTGAGACAGGGGGCATTGGCTACACCTTC.